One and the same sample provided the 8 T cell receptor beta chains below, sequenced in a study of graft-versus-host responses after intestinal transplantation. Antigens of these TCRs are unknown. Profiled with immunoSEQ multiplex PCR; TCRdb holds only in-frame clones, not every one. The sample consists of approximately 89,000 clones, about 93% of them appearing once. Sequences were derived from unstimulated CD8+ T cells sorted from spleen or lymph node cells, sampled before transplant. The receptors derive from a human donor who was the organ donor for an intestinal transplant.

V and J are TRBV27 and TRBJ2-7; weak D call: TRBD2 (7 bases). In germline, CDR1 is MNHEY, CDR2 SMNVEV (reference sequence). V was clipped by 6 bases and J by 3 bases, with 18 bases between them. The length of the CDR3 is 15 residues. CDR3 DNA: TGTGCCAGCAGCATAAGAGGGGGGGGAGGCTACGAGCAGTACTTC. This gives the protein CASSIRGGGGYEQYF.

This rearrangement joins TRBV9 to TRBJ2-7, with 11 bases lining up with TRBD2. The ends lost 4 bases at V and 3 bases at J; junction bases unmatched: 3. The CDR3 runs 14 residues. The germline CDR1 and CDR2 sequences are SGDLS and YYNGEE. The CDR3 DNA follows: TGTGCCAGCAGCACTAGCGGGAGAGACTACGAGCAGTACTTC. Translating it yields CASSTSGRDYEQYF.

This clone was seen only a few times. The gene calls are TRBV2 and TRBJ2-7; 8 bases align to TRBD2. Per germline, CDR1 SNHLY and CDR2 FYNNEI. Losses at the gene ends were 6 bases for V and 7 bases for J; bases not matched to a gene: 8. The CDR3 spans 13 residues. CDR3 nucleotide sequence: TGTGCCAGCAGGGAACCGACTAGCGTGGAGCAGTACTTC. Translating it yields CASREPTSVEQYF.

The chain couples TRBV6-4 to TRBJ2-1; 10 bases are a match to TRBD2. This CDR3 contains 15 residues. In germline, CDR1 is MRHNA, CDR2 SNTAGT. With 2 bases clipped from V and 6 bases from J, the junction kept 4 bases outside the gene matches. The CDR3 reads CASSDLAGALNEQFF. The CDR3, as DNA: TGTGCCAGCAGTGACCTAGCGGGGGCCCTCAATGAGCAGTTCTTC.

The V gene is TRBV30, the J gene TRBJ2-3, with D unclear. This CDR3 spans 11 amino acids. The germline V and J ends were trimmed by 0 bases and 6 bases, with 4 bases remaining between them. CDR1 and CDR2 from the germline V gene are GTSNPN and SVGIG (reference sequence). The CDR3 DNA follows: TGTGCCTGGAGTGTCGTCGATACGCAGTATTTT. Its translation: CAWSVVDTQYF.

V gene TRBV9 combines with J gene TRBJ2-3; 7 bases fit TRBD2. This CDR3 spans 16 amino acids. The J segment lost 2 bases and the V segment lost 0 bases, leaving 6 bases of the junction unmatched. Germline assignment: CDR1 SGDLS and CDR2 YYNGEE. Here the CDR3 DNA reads TGTGCCAGCAGCGTAGGGGGAGGGATAACCACAGATACGCAGTATTTT. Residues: CASSVGGGITTDTQYF.

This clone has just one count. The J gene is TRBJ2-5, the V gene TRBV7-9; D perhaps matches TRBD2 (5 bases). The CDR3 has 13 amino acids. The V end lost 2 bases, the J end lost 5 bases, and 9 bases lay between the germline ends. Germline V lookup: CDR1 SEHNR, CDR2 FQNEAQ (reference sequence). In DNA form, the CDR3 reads TGTGCCAGCAGCTTATCTCTAGCTGAGACCCAGTACTTC. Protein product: CASSLSLAETQYF.

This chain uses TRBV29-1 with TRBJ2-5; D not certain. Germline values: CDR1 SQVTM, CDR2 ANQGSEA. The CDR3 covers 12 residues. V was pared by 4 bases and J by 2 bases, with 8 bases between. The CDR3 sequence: CSVVGRQETQYF. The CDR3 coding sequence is TGCAGCGTTGTTGGCAGACAAGAGACCCAGTACTTC.